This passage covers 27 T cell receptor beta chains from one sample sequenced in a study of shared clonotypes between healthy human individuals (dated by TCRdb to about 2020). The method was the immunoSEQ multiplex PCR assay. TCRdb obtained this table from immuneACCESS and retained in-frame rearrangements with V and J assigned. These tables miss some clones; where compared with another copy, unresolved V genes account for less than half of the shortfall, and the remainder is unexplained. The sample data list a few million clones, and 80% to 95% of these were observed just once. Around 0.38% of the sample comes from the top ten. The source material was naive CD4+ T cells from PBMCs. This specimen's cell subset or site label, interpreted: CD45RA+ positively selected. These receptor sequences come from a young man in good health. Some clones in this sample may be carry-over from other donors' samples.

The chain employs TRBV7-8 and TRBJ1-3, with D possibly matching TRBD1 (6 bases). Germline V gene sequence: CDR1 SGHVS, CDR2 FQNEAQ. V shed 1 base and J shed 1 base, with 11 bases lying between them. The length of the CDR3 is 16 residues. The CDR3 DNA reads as TGTGCCAGCAGCTTAGGTGGGACACCTTCTGGAAACACCATATATTTT. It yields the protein CASSLGGTPSGNTIYF. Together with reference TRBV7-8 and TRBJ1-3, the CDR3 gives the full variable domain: GAGVSQSPRYKVAKRGQDVALRCDPISGHVSLFWYQQALGQGPEFLTYFQNEAQLDKSGLPSDRFFAERPEGSVSTLKIQRTQQEDSAVYLCASSLGGTPSGNTIYFGEGSWLTVV.

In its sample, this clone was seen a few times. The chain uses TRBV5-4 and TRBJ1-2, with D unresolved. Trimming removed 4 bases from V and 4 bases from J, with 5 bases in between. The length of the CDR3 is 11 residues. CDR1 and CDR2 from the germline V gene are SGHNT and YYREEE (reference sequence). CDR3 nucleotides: TGTGCCAGCAGCGGCCTCTATGGCTACACCTTC. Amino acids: CASSGLYGYTF.

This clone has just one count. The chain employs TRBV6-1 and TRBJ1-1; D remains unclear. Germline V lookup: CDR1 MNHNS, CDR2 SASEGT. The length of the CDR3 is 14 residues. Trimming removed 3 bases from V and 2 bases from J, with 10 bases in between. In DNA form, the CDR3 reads TGTGCCAGCAGTGAGAAAGGGTTTAACACTGAAGCTTTCTTT. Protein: CASSEKGFNTEAFF.

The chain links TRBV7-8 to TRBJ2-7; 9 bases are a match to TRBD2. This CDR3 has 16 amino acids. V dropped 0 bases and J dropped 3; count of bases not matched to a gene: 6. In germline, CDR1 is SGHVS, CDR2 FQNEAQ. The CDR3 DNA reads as TGTGCCAGCAGCTTAGCTAGCGGGAGTGTAAGCTACGAGCAGTACTTC. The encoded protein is CASSLASGSVSYEQYF.

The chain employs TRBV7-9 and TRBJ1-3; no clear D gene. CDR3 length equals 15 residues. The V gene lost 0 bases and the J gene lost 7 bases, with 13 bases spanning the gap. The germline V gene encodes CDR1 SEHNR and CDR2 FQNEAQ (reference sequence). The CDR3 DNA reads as TGTGCCAGCAGCTTAGCGTCTGGACTGATTAACACCATATATTTT. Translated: CASSLASGLINTIYF.

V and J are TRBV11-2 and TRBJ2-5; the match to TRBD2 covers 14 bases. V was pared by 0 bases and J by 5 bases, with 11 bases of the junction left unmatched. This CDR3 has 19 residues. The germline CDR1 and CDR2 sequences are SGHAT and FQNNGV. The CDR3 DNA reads TGTGCCAGCAGCTTAGATAGCCGACTAGCGGGAGGGGTGAAGGAGACCCAGTACTTC. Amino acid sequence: CASSLDSRLAGGVKETQYF.

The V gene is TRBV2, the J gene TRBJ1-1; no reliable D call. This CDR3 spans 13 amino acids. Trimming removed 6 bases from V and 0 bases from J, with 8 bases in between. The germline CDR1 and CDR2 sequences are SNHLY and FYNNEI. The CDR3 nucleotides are TGTGCCAGCAGGGGGAGTCTGAACACTGAAGCTTTCTTT. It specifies CASRGSLNTEAFF.

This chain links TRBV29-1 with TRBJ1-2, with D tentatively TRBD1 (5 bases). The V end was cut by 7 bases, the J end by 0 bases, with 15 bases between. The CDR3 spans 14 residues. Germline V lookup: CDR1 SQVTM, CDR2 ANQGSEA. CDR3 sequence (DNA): TGCAGCGCACAGGCGCCAAGGACTAACTATGGCTACACCTTC. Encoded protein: CSAQAPRTNYGYTF.

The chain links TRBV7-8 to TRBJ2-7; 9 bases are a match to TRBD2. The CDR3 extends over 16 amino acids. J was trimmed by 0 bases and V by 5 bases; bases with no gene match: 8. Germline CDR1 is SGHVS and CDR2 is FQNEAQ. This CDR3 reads CASSLLNSGSSYEQYF. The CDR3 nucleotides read TGTGCCAGCAGCCTCCTAAATAGCGGGAGCTCCTACGAGCAGTACTTC.

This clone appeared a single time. As DNA, the CDR3 is TGCGCCAGCAGCCCCAGGGGGTCCAAAAACATTCAGTACTTC. It specifies CASSPRGSKNIQYF. The gene calls are TRBV5-1 and TRBJ2-4, with 7 positions matching TRBD1. V was clipped by 4 bases and J by 2 bases; unmatched bases: 3. CDR3 length equals 14 residues. From germline, CDR1 is SGHRS and CDR2 YFSETQ. Filled out from reference TRBV5-1 and TRBJ2-4, the complete variable domain reads KAGVTQTPRYLIKTRGQQVTLSCSPISGHRSVSWYQQTPGQGLQFLFEYFSETQRNKGNFPGRFSGRQFSNSRSEMNVSTLELGDSALYLCASSPRGSKNIQYFGAGTRLSVL.

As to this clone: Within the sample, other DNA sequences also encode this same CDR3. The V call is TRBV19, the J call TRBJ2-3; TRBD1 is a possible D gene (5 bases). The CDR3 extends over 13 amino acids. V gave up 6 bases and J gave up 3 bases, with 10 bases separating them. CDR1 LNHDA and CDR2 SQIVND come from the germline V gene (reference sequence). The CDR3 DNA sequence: TGTGCCAGTAGAAGGCAGGGAACAGATACGCAGTATTTT. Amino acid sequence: CASRRQGTDTQYF.

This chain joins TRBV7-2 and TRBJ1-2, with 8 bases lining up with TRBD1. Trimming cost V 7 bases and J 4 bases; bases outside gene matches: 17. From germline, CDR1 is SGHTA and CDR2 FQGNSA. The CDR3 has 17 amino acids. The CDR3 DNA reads TGTGCCAGCACACCCGTCTGGCAGGGGGCAACTAGCTATGGCTACACCTTC. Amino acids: CASTPVWQGATSYGYTF.

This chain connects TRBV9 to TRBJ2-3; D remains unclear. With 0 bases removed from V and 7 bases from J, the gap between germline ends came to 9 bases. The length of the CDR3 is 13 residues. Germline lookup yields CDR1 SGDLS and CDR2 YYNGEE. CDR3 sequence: CASSVGGTNTQYF. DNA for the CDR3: TGTGCCAGCAGCGTAGGCGGCACTAATACGCAGTATTTT.

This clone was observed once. The CDR3 sequence: CASSLGSSRADTQYF. The CDR3 DNA reads TGTGCCAGCAGCTTAGGTTCTTCGAGAGCAGATACGCAGTATTTT. The chain recombines TRBV7-3 with TRBJ2-3; no reliable D call. Germline V gene data show CDR1 as SGHTA and CDR2 as FQGTGA. Deletions cut 2 bases from V and 4 bases from J, with 13 bases between. The CDR3 sequence is 15 residues long.

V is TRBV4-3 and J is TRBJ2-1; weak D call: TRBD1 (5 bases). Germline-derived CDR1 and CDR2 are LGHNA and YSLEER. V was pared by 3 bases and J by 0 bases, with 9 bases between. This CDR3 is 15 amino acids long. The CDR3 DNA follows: TGCGCCAGCAGCCAGGACAAGAGCTCCTACAATGAGCAGTTCTTC. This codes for CASSQDKSSYNEQFF.

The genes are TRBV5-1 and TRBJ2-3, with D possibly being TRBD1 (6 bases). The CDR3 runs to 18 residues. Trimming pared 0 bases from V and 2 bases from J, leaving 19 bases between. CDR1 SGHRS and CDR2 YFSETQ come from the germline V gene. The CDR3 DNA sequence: TGCGCCAGCAGCTTGGGACCGAGGGGGAAACGAAACACAGATACGCAGTATTTT. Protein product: CASSLGPRGKRNTDTQYF. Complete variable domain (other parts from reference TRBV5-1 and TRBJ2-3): KAGVTQTPRYLIKTRGQQVTLSCSPISGHRSVSWYQQTPGQGLQFLFEYFSETQRNKGNFPGRFSGRQFSNSRSEMNVSTLELGDSALYLCASSLGPRGKRNTDTQYFGPGTRLTVL.

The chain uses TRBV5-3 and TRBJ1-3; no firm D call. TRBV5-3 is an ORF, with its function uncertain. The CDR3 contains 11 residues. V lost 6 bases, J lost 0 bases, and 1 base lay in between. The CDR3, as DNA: TGTGCCAGAAACTCTGGAAACACCATATATTTT. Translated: CARNSGNTIYF.

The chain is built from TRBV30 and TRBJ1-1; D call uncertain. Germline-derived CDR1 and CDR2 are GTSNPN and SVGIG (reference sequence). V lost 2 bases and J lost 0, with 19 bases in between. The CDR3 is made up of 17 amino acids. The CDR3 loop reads CAWSTLGITLMNTEAFF. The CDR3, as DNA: TGTGCCTGGAGTACTCTAGGGATAACGCTTATGAACACTGAAGCTTTCTTT.

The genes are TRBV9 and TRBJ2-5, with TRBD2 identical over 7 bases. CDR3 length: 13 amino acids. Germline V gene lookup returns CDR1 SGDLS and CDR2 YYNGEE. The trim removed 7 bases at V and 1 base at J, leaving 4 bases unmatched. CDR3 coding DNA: TGTGCCAGCGGGGGGGGATCCCAAGAGACCCAGTACTTC. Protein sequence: CASGGGSQETQYF.

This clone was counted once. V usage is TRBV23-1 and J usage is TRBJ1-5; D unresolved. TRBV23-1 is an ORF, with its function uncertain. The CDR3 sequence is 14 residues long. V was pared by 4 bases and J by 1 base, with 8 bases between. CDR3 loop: CASSRAASNQPQHF. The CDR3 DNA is TGCGCCAGCAGTCGGGCAGCCAGCAATCAGCCCCAGCATTTT.

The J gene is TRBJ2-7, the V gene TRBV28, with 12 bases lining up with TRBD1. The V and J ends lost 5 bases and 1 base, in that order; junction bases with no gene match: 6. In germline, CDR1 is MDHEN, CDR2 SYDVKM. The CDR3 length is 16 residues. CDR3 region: CASSPRDRGLSYEQYF. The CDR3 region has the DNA TGTGCCAGCAGTCCCCGGGACAGGGGGCTTTCCTACGAGCAGTACTTC.

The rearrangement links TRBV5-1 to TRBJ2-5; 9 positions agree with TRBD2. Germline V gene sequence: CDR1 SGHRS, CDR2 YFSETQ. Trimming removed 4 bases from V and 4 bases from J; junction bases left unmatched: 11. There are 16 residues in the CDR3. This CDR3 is CASSPPRAAGGETQYF. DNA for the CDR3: TGCGCCAGCAGCCCCCCCCGTGCAGCGGGAGGAGAGACCCAGTACTTC.

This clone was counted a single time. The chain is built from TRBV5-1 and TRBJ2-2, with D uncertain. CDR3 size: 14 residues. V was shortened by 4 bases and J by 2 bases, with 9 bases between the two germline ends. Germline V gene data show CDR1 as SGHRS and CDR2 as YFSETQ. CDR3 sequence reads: CASSQDPNTGELFF. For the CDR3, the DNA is TGCGCCAGCAGCCAAGACCCAAACACCGGGGAGCTGTTTTTT.

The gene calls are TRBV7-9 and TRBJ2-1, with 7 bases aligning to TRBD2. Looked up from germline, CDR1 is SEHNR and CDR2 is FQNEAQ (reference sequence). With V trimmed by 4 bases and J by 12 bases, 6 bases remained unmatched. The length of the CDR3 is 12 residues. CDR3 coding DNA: TGTGCCAGCAGCTATAGCGGCGGGGGGCAGTTCTTC. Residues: CASSYSGGGQFF.

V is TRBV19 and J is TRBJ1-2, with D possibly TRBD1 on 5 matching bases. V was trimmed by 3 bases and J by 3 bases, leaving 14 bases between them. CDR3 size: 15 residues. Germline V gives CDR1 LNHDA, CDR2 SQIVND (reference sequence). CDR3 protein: CASSIGDSWDYGYTF. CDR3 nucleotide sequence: TGTGCCAGTAGTATTGGAGACAGTTGGGACTATGGCTACACCTTC.

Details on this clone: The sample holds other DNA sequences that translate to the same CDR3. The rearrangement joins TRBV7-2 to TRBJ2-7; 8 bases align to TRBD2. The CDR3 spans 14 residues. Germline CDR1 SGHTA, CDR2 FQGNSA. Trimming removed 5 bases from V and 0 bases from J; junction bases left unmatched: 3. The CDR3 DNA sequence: TGTGCCAGCAGCCTTAGCGGGAACTCCTACGAGCAGTACTTC. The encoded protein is CASSLSGNSYEQYF.

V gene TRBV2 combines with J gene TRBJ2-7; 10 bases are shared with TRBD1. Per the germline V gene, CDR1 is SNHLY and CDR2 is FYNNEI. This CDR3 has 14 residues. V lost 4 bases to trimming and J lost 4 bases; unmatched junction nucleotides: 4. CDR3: CASSAGTGEYEQYF. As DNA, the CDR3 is TGTGCCAGCAGTGCCGGGACAGGGGAATACGAGCAGTACTTC.